The 6 T cell receptor beta chains listed next were all sequenced from one sample in a study of blood T cells in healthy people across ages. The use of a sample-barcoded 5' primer and a J-beta primer mix characterized a second PCR of roughly 6 to 11 cycles. TCRdb reanalysed the 5' RACE reads using MiXCR and keeps one entry per CDR3 protein. The table lists about 830,000 distinct CDR3 sequences, about 62% of them singletons, with about 30% in the top ten. The sample taken for sequencing was blood. These TCRs come from a man aged 25-40 years in good health.

The chain recombines TRBV27 with TRBJ2-5; D is unclear. Matching the DNA end better, TRBJ2-7 makes the J call doubtful. The CDR3 has 15 amino acids. The germline CDR1 and CDR2 sequences are MNHEY and SMNVEV (reference sequence). The CDR3 region has the DNA TGTGCCAGCAGTCTGCGGTCCAGGCAGTGTTACGAGCAGTACTTC. It codes for CASSLRSRQCYEQYF.

This clonotype turned up a few times. The chain employs TRBV6-1 and TRBJ1-2, with D possibly being TRBD1 (5 bases). Germline V gene lookup returns CDR1 MNHNS and CDR2 SASEGT. Trimming took off 3 bases at V and 3 bases at J, with 11 bases between the two ends. The CDR3 covers 14 residues. The CDR3 sequence is CASSDLGRDYGYTF. The CDR3 DNA sequence: TGTGCCAGCAGTGATTTGGGGCGGGACTATGGCTACACCTTC.

The chain uses TRBV6-5 and TRBJ2-3, with unresolved D. The CDR3 totals 16 residues. Germline V gene sequence: CDR1 MNHEY, CDR2 SVGAGI. V was clipped by 7 bases and J by 0 bases, with 17 bases between them. This chain's CDR3 is CASTSWSLGSTDTQYF. In DNA form, the CDR3 reads TGTGCCAGCACATCCTGGTCCCTTGGGAGCACAGATACGCAGTATTTT.

The CDR3 protein is CASIPRPTGSGEQYF. In DNA, the CDR3 is TGTGCCAGCATTCCAAGACCAACAGGGTCTGGCGAGCAGTACTTC. The chain carries TRBV6-6 and TRBJ2-4, with a weak D call TRBD1 (6 bases). Judging by the DNA end, TRBJ2-7 fits better; the J call may be wrong. There are 15 residues in the CDR3. The V gene's germline CDR1 is MNHNY and CDR2 SVGAGI (reference sequence).

On this clonotype itself: Its ends do not fully match the called genes, so a read error is possible. The chain combines TRBV7-3 with TRBJ1-1; TRBD1 is a possible D gene (6 bases). Germline V gives CDR1 SGHTA, CDR2 FQGTGA. This CDR3 has 15 amino acids. The CDR3 sequence: CACSAFGGRNTEAFF. In DNA, the CDR3 is TGTGCCTGCAGCGCATTTGGGGGCAGGAACACTGAAGCTTTCTTT.

The chain recombines TRBV6-2 or TRBV6-3 with TRBJ1-5, with a tentative D call TRBD1 (6 bases). V lost 6 bases, J lost 4 bases, and 10 bases lay in between. Germline V gene sequence: CDR1 MNHEY, CDR2 SVGEGT. The CDR3 covers 13 residues. DNA for the CDR3: TGTGCCAGCAGGGACAGAAATAATCAGCCCCAGCATTTT. This translates into CASRDRNNQPQHF.